This is a list of T cell receptor beta chains from one sample in a study of beta chain features in type 1 diabetes. Method: immunoSEQ multiplex PCR; TCRdb's copy keeps in-frame clones and lacks some. The repertoire has more than 150,000 clones, about 12% of them found once; the top ten carry approximately 0.62%. Material for sequencing was central memory CD4+ T cells from blood. The receptor source for this set is a woman under 30 in good health. CDR3s include the opening cysteine and the closing phenylalanine or tryptophan. D genes are given only for firm matches. The size of a clone is reported for some rows only, either as once, few or many, or as a class for expanded clones.

J | size | D | V | length | CDR3 | DNA
TRBJ2-3 | few | . | TRBV9 | 15 | CASSDERASGDTQYF | TGTGCCAGCAGCGACGAGAGGGCAAGTGGAGATACGCAGTATTTT
TRBJ2-1 | . | . | TRBV7-2 | 13 | CASSFYVHNEQFF | TGTGCCAGCAGCTTCTACGTACACAATGAGCAGTTCTTC
TRBJ2-2 | . | TRBD2 | TRBV5-1 | 17 | CASSIAGEIANTGELFF | TGCGCCAGCAGTATAGCGGGAGAAATCGCGAACACCGGGGAGCTGTTTTTT
TRBJ2-1 | medium-sized | . | TRBV29-1 | 12 | CSVVPGYNEQFF | TGCAGCGTTGTCCCCGGGTACAATGAGCAGTTCTTC
TRBJ2-5 | few | TRBD2 | TRBV6-5 | 13 | CASTPGGWETQYF | TGTGCCAGCACCCCGGGAGGATGGGAGACCCAGTACTTC
TRBJ1-5 | few | . | TRBV2 | 16 | CASSDTDSYSNQPQHF | TGTGCCAGCAGTGACACGGACAGTTATAGCAATCAGCCCCAGCATTTT
TRBJ1-1 | . | . | TRBV28 | 14 | CASRPWVGVTEAFF | TGTGCCAGCAGACCCTGGGTGGGAGTCACTGAAGCTTTCTTT
TRBJ2-5 | many | . | TRBV29-1 | 12 | CSVFIQGETQYF | TGCAGCGTTTTTATCCAGGGAGAGACCCAGTACTTC
TRBJ2-1 | many | TRBD1 | TRBV28 | 16 | CASSFRDRVLTNEQFF | TGTGCCAGCAGTTTCCGGGACAGGGTGCTTACCAATGAGCAGTTCTTC
TRBJ2-1 | . | . | TRBV25-1 | 14 | CASSVGRVYNEQFF | TGTGCCAGCAGTGTTGGGCGGGTTTACAATGAGCAGTTCTTC
TRBJ1-1 | . | . | TRBV5-6 | 14 | CASSRRRSNTEAFF | TGTGCCAGCAGCCGGCGGAGGTCGAACACTGAAGCTTTCTTT
TRBJ2-5 | few | TRBD1 | TRBV7-2 | 14 | CASSLAGRGETQYF | TGTGCCAGCAGCTTAGCGGGCAGGGGGGAGACCCAGTACTTC
TRBJ2-3 | many | . | TRBV14 | 13 | CASSQVRADTQYF | TGTGCCAGCAGCCAAGTGAGGGCGGATACGCAGTATTTT
TRBJ2-3 | . | . | TRBV2 | 11 | CASSGGLGQYF | TGTGCCAGCAGCGGGGGACTGGGGCAGTATTTT
TRBJ1-5 | once | TRBD1 | TRBV7-2 | 16 | CASSLRDRAGNQPQHF | TGTGCCAGCAGCTTACGAGACAGGGCAGGCAATCAGCCCCAGCATTTT
TRBJ1-2 | once | TRBD1 | TRBV27 | 18 | CASSLSGLPGQGEYGYTF | TGTGCCAGCAGTTTATCGGGTCTCCCGGGACAGGGAGAGTATGGCTACACCTTC
TRBJ1-3 | few | . | TRBV29-1 | 13 | CSVSGGFEDTIYF | TGCAGCGTTAGTGGGGGCTTTGAGGACACCATATATTTT
TRBJ2-1 | . | . | TRBV5-1 | 16 | CASSLTLGGGPNEQFF | TGCGCCAGCAGCTTGACCCTAGGTGGGGGCCCCAATGAGCAGTTCTTC
TRBJ2-7 | few | . | TRBV9 | 13 | CASSPRPSGEQYF | TGTGCCAGCAGCCCCCGACCCTCAGGCGAGCAGTACTTC
TRBJ2-1 | . | . | TRBV28 | 16 | CASDSGDWSSYNEQFF | TGTGCCAGCGATAGCGGCGATTGGAGCTCCTACAATGAGCAGTTCTTC
TRBJ2-3 | . | TRBD2 | TRBV10-3 | 15 | CAISLAGFSTDTQYF | TGTGCCATCAGTCTAGCGGGATTCAGCACAGATACGCAGTATTTT
TRBJ1-1 | . | TRBD1 | TRBV5-8 | 17 | CASSLWTGRPMNTEAFF | TGTGCCAGCAGCTTGTGGACAGGGAGACCGATGAACACTGAAGCTTTCTTT
TRBJ2-7 | . | TRBD2 | TRBV2 | 14 | CASSLLAGAYEQYF | TGTGCCAGCAGTTTACTAGCGGGAGCCTACGAGCAGTACTTC
TRBJ1-2 | few | . | TRBV4-1 | 14 | CASSQDEGNYGYTF | TGCGCCAGCAGCCAAGACGAGGGCAACTATGGCTACACCTTC
TRBJ2-2 | . | . | TRBV28 | 13 | CASKGRGTGELFF | TGTGCCAGCAAGGGGCGCGGCACCGGGGAGCTGTTTTTT